The clone carrying this T cell receptor (beta chain) came up once. The antigen is undetermined. This sample was included in a study of somatic mutations in cytotoxic T cells in rheumatoid arthritis. Whole-study context: Sorting by flow gave nearly 100% purity for some V beta antibody-stained T-cell populations, including V beta1+ cells sequenced for TCRB.

Regarding the study as a whole: Patients with rheumatoid arthritis, but not healthy controls, had CD8+ clonality that increased with age. Rheumatoid arthritis patients showed slight TRBV07 underrepresentation, unadjusted for multiple comparisons. In about an eighth of the roughly 60 patients, the largest CD8+ clone exceeded 20% of CD8+ cells.

Libraries were prepared by immunoSEQ multiplex PCR; TCRdb keeps only in-frame clonotypes and omits some of them. The data contain 12,000 or so clones, about 80% of them singletons. V was shortened by 7 bases and J by 0 bases, with 13 bases between the two germline ends. Germline CDR1 and CDR2: SGHRS and YFSETQ. The CDR3 runs 14 residues. The gene calls are TRBV5-1 and TRBJ1-2; D gene ambiguous. The origin of this receptor is a man aged 50-60 years in good health. Sequenced input: CD8+ T cells sorted from blood. The chain's CDR3 is CASPLVYANYGYTF. The CDR3, as DNA: TGCGCCAGCCCCTTAGTCTATGCTAACTATGGCTACACCTTC. Full variable domain (outside the CDR3, taken from reference TRBV5-1 and TRBJ1-2): KAGVTQTPRYLIKTRGQQVTLSCSPISGHRSVSWYQQTPGQGLQFLFEYFSETQRNKGNFPGRFSGRQFSNSRSEMNVSTLELGDSALYLCASPLVYANYGYTFGSGTRLTVV.